This is a list of T cell receptor beta chains from one sample in a study of CD8 T cells in ankylosing spondylitis. Via MiXCR, TCRdb re-called the 5' RACE reads, giving one row per CDR3 protein. The data show 350,000 or so distinct CDR3 sequences, with 11% seen just once and about 10% held by the top ten. The specimen was blood, either unsorted or a sorted T cell fraction (not recorded which). These receptors all stem from a female donor with ankylosing spondylitis or in good health (not recorded which). The CDR3 runs from the conserved cysteine through the conserved F or W. Each record gives: clone size, V gene, J gene, CDR3 length, D gene, CDR3 protein, CDR3 DNA. D genes are given only for firm matches. The size of a clone is reported for some rows only, either as once, few or many, or as a class for expanded clones.

clone_size: NA; v_call: TRBV20-1; j_call: TRBJ2-3; cdr3_length: 13; d_call: TRBD2; cdr3_aa: CSASGGAKDTQYF; cdr3_nt: TGCAGTGCTAGCGGGGGGGCGAAAGATACGCAGTATTTT
clone_size: many; v_call: TRBV7-2; j_call: TRBJ2-7; cdr3_length: 16; d_call: NA; cdr3_aa: CASSLGGPGLRYEQYF; cdr3_nt: TGTGCCAGCAGCTTAGGGGGGCCGGGACTCCGATACGAGCAGTACTTC
clone_size: few; v_call: TRBV25-1; j_call: TRBJ2-7; cdr3_length: 13; d_call: NA; cdr3_aa: CASSVTGRYEQYF; cdr3_nt: TGTGCCAGCAGTGTGACAGGGAGGTACGAGCAGTACTTC
clone_size: many; v_call: TRBV18; j_call: TRBJ1-1; cdr3_length: 14; d_call: NA; cdr3_aa: CASSPKNLNTEAFF; cdr3_nt: TGTGCCAGCTCACCTAAAAACCTGAACACTGAAGCTTTCTTT
clone_size: many; v_call: TRBV10-1; j_call: TRBJ2-7; cdr3_length: 14; d_call: NA; cdr3_aa: CASSDRTSSYEQYF; cdr3_nt: TGCGCCAGCAGTGACCGCACTAGCTCCTACGAGCAGTACTTC
clone_size: many; v_call: TRBV9; j_call: TRBJ1-2; cdr3_length: 15; d_call: TRBD1; cdr3_aa: CASSPQGGANYGYTF; cdr3_nt: TGTGCCAGCAGCCCACAGGGGGGGGCTAACTATGGCTACACCTTC
clone_size: many; v_call: TRBV20-1; j_call: TRBJ2-6; cdr3_length: 17; d_call: NA; cdr3_aa: CSARDSTGSSGANVLTF; cdr3_nt: TGCAGTGCTAGAGATAGTACAGGTAGCTCTGGGGCCAACGTCCTGACTTTC
clone_size: many; v_call: TRBV27; j_call: TRBJ2-7; cdr3_length: 17; d_call: NA; cdr3_aa: CASSSPSRDQGSYEQYF; cdr3_nt: TGTGCCAGCAGTTCGCCCTCACGGGACCAAGGCTCCTACGAGCAGTACTTC
clone_size: NA; v_call: TRBV3-1; j_call: TRBJ2-4; cdr3_length: 15; d_call: TRBD2; cdr3_aa: CASSLGTSGANIQYF; cdr3_nt: TGTGCCAGCAGCCTGGGGACTAGCGGGGCAAACATTCAGTACTTC
clone_size: few; v_call: TRBV5-1; j_call: TRBJ2-2; cdr3_length: 18; d_call: TRBD2; cdr3_aa: CASSLKERGGANTGELFF; cdr3_nt: TGCGCCAGCAGCTTAAAGGAGCGGGGGGGCGCGAACACCGGGGAGCTGTTTTTT
clone_size: few; v_call: TRBV5-6; j_call: TRBJ2-7; cdr3_length: 15; d_call: TRBD2; cdr3_aa: CASSTSGGEPYEQYF; cdr3_nt: TGTGCCAGCAGCACTAGCGGGGGGGAACCCTACGAGCAGTACTTC
clone_size: many; v_call: TRBV4-1; j_call: TRBJ1-1; cdr3_length: 14; d_call: NA; cdr3_aa: CASRGVTRGDEAFF; cdr3_nt: TGCGCCAGCAGAGGCGTGACAAGGGGGGATGAAGCTTTCTTT
clone_size: many; v_call: TRBV6-5; j_call: TRBJ2-1; cdr3_length: 15; d_call: NA; cdr3_aa: CASSYGGTPHNEQFF; cdr3_nt: TGTGCCAGCAGTTACGGGGGGACCCCACACAATGAGCAGTTCTTC
clone_size: many; v_call: TRBV12-3/TRBV12-4; j_call: TRBJ2-4; cdr3_length: 14; d_call: NA; cdr3_aa: CASRTPGALNIQYF; cdr3_nt: TGTGCCAGCAGAACCCCCGGGGCCTTAAACATTCAGTACTTC
clone_size: few; v_call: TRBV18; j_call: TRBJ1-5; cdr3_length: 14; d_call: NA; cdr3_aa: CASSRQLPGSPQHF; cdr3_nt: TGTGCCAGCTCAAGGCAGCTCCCAGGATCGCCCCAGCATTTT
clone_size: few; v_call: TRBV7-9; j_call: TRBJ1-5; cdr3_length: 13; d_call: NA; cdr3_aa: CASSLDEGQPQHF; cdr3_nt: TGTGCCAGCAGCTTAGATGAGGGGCAGCCCCAGCATTTT
clone_size: many; v_call: TRBV7-9; j_call: TRBJ1-4; cdr3_length: 15; d_call: TRBD1; cdr3_aa: CASSLGTGFDEKLFF; cdr3_nt: TGTGCCAGCAGCTTAGGGACAGGCTTTGATGAAAAACTGTTTTTT
clone_size: many; v_call: TRBV27; j_call: TRBJ1-5; cdr3_length: 15; d_call: TRBD1; cdr3_aa: CASSQLGQGNQPQHF; cdr3_nt: TGTGCCAGCAGTCAGCTTGGACAGGGCAATCAGCCCCAGCATTTT
clone_size: many; v_call: TRBV5-1; j_call: TRBJ2-1; cdr3_length: 14; d_call: TRBD2; cdr3_aa: CASRRTSGNNEQFF; cdr3_nt: TGCGCCAGCAGGCGGACTAGCGGAAACAATGAGCAGTTCTTC
clone_size: NA; v_call: TRBV4-3; j_call: TRBJ2-7; cdr3_length: 16; d_call: TRBD2; cdr3_aa: CASSQRIAGDPHEQYF; cdr3_nt: TGCGCCAGCAGCCAAAGAATAGCGGGAGATCCCCACGAGCAGTACTTC
clone_size: many; v_call: TRBV20-1; j_call: TRBJ1-1; cdr3_length: 14; d_call: TRBD1; cdr3_aa: CSAGQGRQNTEAFF; cdr3_nt: TGCAGTGCGGGACAGGGACGCCAGAACACTGAAGCTTTCTTT
clone_size: few; v_call: TRBV5-1; j_call: TRBJ2-3; cdr3_length: 15; d_call: NA; cdr3_aa: CASSLAAWEEDTQYF; cdr3_nt: TGCGCCAGCAGCTTGGCAGCGTGGGAGGAAGATACGCAGTATTTT
clone_size: many; v_call: TRBV20-1; j_call: TRBJ2-1; cdr3_length: 12; d_call: NA; cdr3_aa: CSARISVLEQFF; cdr3_nt: TGCAGTGCTAGGATTAGCGTACTTGAGCAGTTCTTC
clone_size: many; v_call: TRBV28; j_call: TRBJ1-2; cdr3_length: 13; d_call: NA; cdr3_aa: CASSRRQVYGYTF; cdr3_nt: TGTGCCAGCAGTCGAAGACAGGTCTATGGCTACACCTTC
clone_size: many; v_call: TRBV28; j_call: TRBJ2-1; cdr3_length: 15; d_call: NA; cdr3_aa: CASSLPAGYYNEQFF; cdr3_nt: TGTGCCAGCAGTTTACCAGCGGGCTACTACAATGAGCAGTTCTTC
clone_size: NA; v_call: TRBV5-2; j_call: TRBJ1-5; cdr3_length: 14; d_call: NA; cdr3_aa: CAMGPGTENSAQHF; cdr3_nt: TGTGCCATGGGCCCCGGGACCGAGAACTCAGCCCAGCATTTT
clone_size: many; v_call: TRBV20-1; j_call: TRBJ2-1; cdr3_length: 17; d_call: TRBD2; cdr3_aa: CSARDYSASGSYNEQFF; cdr3_nt: TGCAGTGCTAGAGATTACTCCGCTAGCGGGAGCTACAATGAGCAGTTCTTC
clone_size: NA; v_call: TRBV6-1; j_call: TRBJ2-5; cdr3_length: 15; d_call: NA; cdr3_aa: CASSPGTWKGETQYF; cdr3_nt: TGTGCCAGCAGCCCCGGGACATGGAAGGGTGAGACCCAGTACTTC
clone_size: many; v_call: TRBV9; j_call: TRBJ2-7; cdr3_length: 13; d_call: NA; cdr3_aa: CASSPGTVNEQYF; cdr3_nt: TGTGCCAGCAGCCCTGGGACCGTTAACGAGCAGTACTTC
clone_size: NA; v_call: TRBV2; j_call: TRBJ1-4; cdr3_length: 14; d_call: TRBD1; cdr3_aa: CASSRTGLSKKLFF; cdr3_nt: TGTGCCAGCAGTAGGACAGGTTTATCGAAAAAACTGTTTTTT
clone_size: few; v_call: TRBV7-8; j_call: TRBJ2-3; cdr3_length: 14; d_call: NA; cdr3_aa: CASSFEFLPDTQYF; cdr3_nt: TGTGCCAGCAGCTTCGAGTTCCTCCCAGATACGCAGTATTTT